The clone carrying this TCR beta chain has more than one count but fewer than ten. The data are from a study of regulatory T cells in long-lasting Graves disease. Between the trimmed V and J ends, which lost 3 bases and 7 bases, there was a span of 19 bases. The length of the CDR3 is 14 residues. Germline CDR1 is DFQATT and CDR2 is SNEGSKA (reference sequence). Time point here: newly diagnosed GD, antithyroid drugs for less than 3 months. Making the TCR library involved RNA that had been extracted from PBMCs. According to the study, TCR beta libraries were built with iRepertoire HTBI primers and CDR3-region Arm-PCR. TCRdb fed the multiplex PCR reads into MiXCR, producing one record per CDR3 protein. The sample holds about 210,000 distinct CDR3 sequences, approximately 18% seen once. Another study also made use of these data, one on T cells in Graves' hyperthyroidism and ophthalmopathy. From that report: Each patient was aged 18 to 65 and had newly diagnosed hyperthyroidism of under 2 months' duration.

The chain links TRBV20-1 to TRBJ2-7; D possibly matches TRBD1 or TRBD2 (7 bases each). Sample: peripheral blood mononuclear cells (PBMCs), taken at new diagnosis, from a patient treated with antithyroid drugs. This sequence originates from a woman in her twenties or thirties with Graves disease. The CDR3 here is CSASLLGQGGEQYF. The CDR3 nucleotides are TGCAGTGCTAGCCTCTTGGGGCAGGGGGGGGAGCAGTACTTC.